The 15 T cell receptor beta chains reported below all come from one sample, sequenced in a study of blood T cell repertoires in COVID-19. Using immunoSEQ multiplex PCR, the repertoire was profiled, and TCRdb retains in-frame clones only, with some absent. The repertoire holds approximately 180,000 clones, with roughly 77% as singletons. The sequencing sample was made of PBMCs or T cells enriched from blood (not recorded which). Source of these receptors: a woman aged 45-59 years with acute COVID-19.

J is TRBJ1-1 and V is TRBV2, with D unclear. The CDR3 is 13 amino acids. Germline CDR1 is SNHLY and CDR2 is FYNNEI. The ends were cut back, 5 bases at V and 0 bases at J, with 7 bases in the middle. CDR3 loop: CASSRLMNTEAFF. CDR3 in DNA: TGTGCCAGCAGTAGACTGATGAACACTGAAGCTTTCTTT.

The chain is built from TRBV7-8 and TRBJ2-7, with D perhaps matching TRBD1 (6 bases). The germline V gene encodes CDR1 SGHVS and CDR2 FQNEAQ. The length of the CDR3 is 14 residues. Trimming shortened V by 5 bases and J by 4 bases, and 15 bases separated the two germline ends. DNA of the CDR3: TGTGCCAGCAGCCGTGGGGACACCTCGTACGAGCAGTACGTC. Translation: CASSRGDTSYEQYV.

V gene TRBV28 combines with J gene TRBJ2-3; TRBD2 aligns across 12 bases. From germline, CDR1 is MDHEN and CDR2 SYDVKM. The length of the CDR3 is 15 residues. V gave up 6 bases and J gave up 8 bases; unmatched junction bases: 9. In DNA form, the CDR3 reads TGTGCCAGCAGGCTGACTAGCGGGGGACAAGGTACGCAGTATTTT. Translated, it gives CASRLTSGGQGTQYF.

The rearrangement joins TRBV28 to TRBJ1-2; no clear D. Per the germline V gene, CDR1 is MDHEN and CDR2 is SYDVKM. V was trimmed by 3 bases and J by 5 bases, leaving 16 bases between them. CDR3 length equals 15 residues. The CDR3 DNA follows: TGTGCCAGCAGTTTTATCGTTGCGGGATTATATGGCTACACCTTC. It specifies CASSFIVAGLYGYTF.

The chain is built from TRBV10-2 and TRBJ1-4, with D unresolved. Trimming took off 2 bases at V and 5 bases at J, with 6 bases between the two ends. The CDR3 is made up of 13 amino acids. The germline V gene encodes CDR1 WSHSY and CDR2 SAAADI. The DNA of the CDR3 is TGCGCCAGCAGTGAGAACAGCAATGAAAAACTGTTTTTT. It encodes CASSENSNEKLFF.

The chain employs TRBV6-2 or TRBV6-3 and TRBJ2-1, with TRBD1 matching over 8 bases. The CDR3 totals 18 residues. Germline CDR1 is MNHEY and CDR2 is SVGEGT. Losses at the gene ends were 3 bases for V and 8 bases for J; bases not matched to a gene: 18. Here the CDR3 DNA reads TGTGCCAGCAGTTATTCGAGCATGACGGGACAGGTTAAGGATGAGCAGTTCTTC. Amino acids: CASSYSSMTGQVKDEQFF.

This chain links TRBV28 with TRBJ2-5; TRBD1 might be the D (6 bases). The CDR3 is 15 amino acids. Germline lookup yields CDR1 MDHEN and CDR2 SYDVKM. The V and J ends lost 3 bases and 2 bases respectively, with 13 bases between them. The CDR3 sequence: CASSFPGDEQETQYF. The CDR3, as DNA: TGTGCCAGCAGTTTCCCAGGGGATGAACAAGAGACCCAGTACTTC.

The chain combines TRBV18 with TRBJ1-6, with TRBD1 matching 8 bases. CDR3 length: 15 residues. Per the germline V gene, CDR1 is KGHSH and CDR2 is LQKENI. V lost 3 bases, J lost 9 bases, and 7 bases stayed unmatched. CDR3 coding DNA: TGTGCCAGCTCACCGGGTTTACAGGGGGGTTCACCCCTCCACTTT. This gives the protein CASSPGLQGGSPLHF.

The CDR3 here is CASSQAWGQGGLNTEAFF. CDR3 nucleotide sequence: TGCGCCAGCAGCCAAGCATGGGGACAGGGGGGGTTGAACACTGAAGCTTTCTTT. The chain couples TRBV4-3 to TRBJ1-1, with TRBD1 matching over 11 bases. After removal of 1 base from V and 0 bases from J, the junction contained 7 bases not matched to a gene. This CDR3 is built from 18 residues. Germline V lookup: CDR1 LGHNA, CDR2 YSLEER.

The V call is TRBV6-1, the J call TRBJ2-7, with D possibly TRBD1 on 6 matching bases. This CDR3 has 13 residues. Germline V gene sequence: CDR1 MNHNS, CDR2 SASEGT. V gave up 0 bases and J gave up 8 bases, with 11 bases separating them. CDR3 residues: CASSEAEGVQQYV. In nucleotides, the CDR3 is TGTGCCAGCAGTGAAGCAGAGGGGGTGCAGCAGTACGTC.

V is TRBV2 and J is TRBJ2-2; 10 bases are a match to TRBD1. The J segment lost 4 bases and the V segment lost 7 bases, leaving 3 bases of the junction unmatched. This CDR3 is built from 14 residues. Germline V CDR1 and CDR2: SNHLY, FYNNEI. CDR3 in DNA: TGTGCCAGCATAAGGACAGGGGGCACCGGGGAGCTGTTTTTT. Amino acid sequence: CASIRTGGTGELFF.

This chain joins TRBV27 and TRBJ1-3, with D perhaps matching TRBD1 (6 bases). V was trimmed by 4 bases and J by 6 bases, leaving 25 bases between them. Germline CDR1 is MNHEY and CDR2 is SMNVEV (reference sequence). The CDR3 consists of 18 residues. Here the CDR3 DNA reads TGTGCCAGCAGTTCTTTTTACAGCGTTCAGGGGTCGGCAAACACCATATATTTT. Protein: CASSSFYSVQGSANTIYF.

This chain joins TRBV10-1 and TRBJ2-4; D may be TRBD1 (6 bases). The CDR3 sequence is 13 residues long. Trimming removed 5 bases from V and 5 bases from J, with 10 bases in between. Germline V gives CDR1 WNHNN, CDR2 SYGVQD (reference sequence). The CDR3 nucleotides are TGCGCCAGCAGTACAGGGATACAAAACATTCAGTACTTC. Translated: CASSTGIQNIQYF.

J is TRBJ2-7 and V is TRBV28, with D possibly TRBD2 on 6 matching bases. Germline lookup yields CDR1 MDHEN and CDR2 SYDVKM. The V and J ends lost 3 bases and 3 bases respectively, with 15 bases between them. The CDR3 totals 15 residues. CDR3 loop: CASSFWGVEGYEQYV. CDR3 DNA: TGTGCCAGCAGTTTCTGGGGGGTTGAGGGCTACGAGCAGTACGTC.

This clone was seen a few times. The V and J genes are TRBV6-6 and TRBJ2-1; 14 bases line up with TRBD2. Germline values: CDR1 MNHNY, CDR2 SVGAGI (reference sequence). The CDR3 runs 18 residues. J lost 7 bases, V lost 5 bases, and 13 bases had no gene match. CDR3 DNA sequence: TGTGCCAGCAGTCCAGATCCACCAGGGACTAGCGGGAGAAATGAGCAGTTCTTC. Translated: CASSPDPPGTSGRNEQFF.